This T cell receptor (beta chain) originates from a study of blood T cell repertoires in COVID-19. The repertoire was sequenced with immunoSEQ multiplex PCR; TCRdb's copy has only in-frame clones and lacks some. The repertoire includes a few hundred thousand clones, 80% to 90% of them detected once, and 3.5% to 4.5% sits in the top ten. Across 20 to 25 US areas, participants ranged in age from roughly 18 to 95 years. The CDR3 covers 17 residues. Germline values: CDR1 SGHAT, CDR2 FQNNGV. With V trimmed by 5 bases and J by 0 bases, 6 bases remained unmatched. The J gene is TRBJ1-3, the V gene TRBV11-2, with TRBD1 matching 11 bases. Material for sequencing was PBMCs or T cells enriched from blood (not recorded which). This receptor was obtained from a woman in her 40s with acute COVID-19. The CDR3, as DNA: TGTGCCAGCAGCAGGGGGACAGGGGGACTCTCTGGAAACACCATATATTTT. It translates to CASSRGTGGLSGNTIYF.